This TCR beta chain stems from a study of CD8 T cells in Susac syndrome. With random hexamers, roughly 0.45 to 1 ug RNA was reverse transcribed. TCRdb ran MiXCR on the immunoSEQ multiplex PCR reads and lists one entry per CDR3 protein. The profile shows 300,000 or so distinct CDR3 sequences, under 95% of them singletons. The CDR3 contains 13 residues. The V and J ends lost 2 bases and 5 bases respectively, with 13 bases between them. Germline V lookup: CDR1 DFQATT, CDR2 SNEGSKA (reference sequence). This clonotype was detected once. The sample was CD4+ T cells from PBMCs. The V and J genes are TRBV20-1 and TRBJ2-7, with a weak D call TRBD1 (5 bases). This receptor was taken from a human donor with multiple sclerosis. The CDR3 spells CSARPVGPDEQYF. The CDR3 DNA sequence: TGCAGTGCTAGACCCGTGGGGCCAGACGAGCAGTACTTC.